The 5 T cell receptor beta chains given below trace back to one sample, sequenced in a study of cytotoxic CD8 clonotypes in ibrutinib-treated CLL. Method: immunoSEQ multiplex PCR; TCRdb's copy keeps in-frame clones and lacks some. The sample lists 300,000 or so clones; over 60% were seen once. Sequencing was performed on PBMCs, taken after 36 months of ibrutinib treatment. The source is a human donor with chronic lymphocytic leukemia.

The chain combines TRBV7-2 with TRBJ2-7; D uncertain. V dropped 1 base and J dropped 7 bases, with 5 bases sitting between them. Germline V gene sequence: CDR1 SGHTA, CDR2 FQGNSA. This CDR3 region has 11 residues. The CDR3 coding sequence is TGTGCCAGCAGCTTAGTTGGGGAGCAGTACTTC. Its protein product is CASSLVGEQYF.

The genes are TRBV28 and TRBJ2-3; a possible D gene is TRBD1 (6 bases). Between the trimmed V and J ends, which lost 6 bases and 4 bases, there was a span of 20 bases. In germline, CDR1 is MDHEN, CDR2 SYDVKM. This CDR3 is 16 amino acids long. Written as DNA, the CDR3 is TGTGCCAGCAGGCCTCAGGGGTGGACTCACCCAGATACGCAGTATTTT. It translates to CASRPQGWTHPDTQYF. The variable domain in full, completed from reference TRBV28 and TRBJ2-3, reads DVKVTQSSRYLVKRTGEKVFLECVQDMDHENMFWYRQDPGLGLRLIYFSYDVKMKEKGDIPEGYSVSREKKERFSLILESASTNQTSMYLCASRPQGWTHPDTQYFGPGTRLTVL.

Only a few counts were recorded for this clone. The V call is TRBV9, the J call TRBJ2-2; 12 nucleotides align to TRBD2. This CDR3 is 16 amino acids long. With 0 bases clipped from V and 7 bases from J, the junction kept 4 bases outside the gene matches. CDR1 is SGDLS and CDR2 is YYNGEE in the germline V gene. The CDR3, as DNA: TGTGCCAGCAGCGTAGGTCTAGCGGGAGGGTTCGGGGAGCTGTTTTTT. Its translation is CASSVGLAGGFGELFF.

The J gene is TRBJ1-6, the V gene TRBV7-2; D is perhaps TRBD1 (6 bases). The V and J ends lost 5 bases and 7 bases respectively, with 21 bases between them. The CDR3 is made up of 17 amino acids. CDR1 is SGHTA, CDR2 FQGNSA, per germline. The CDR3 bases are TGTGCCAGCAGCCAACAACAGGGTAATATGCCAAATTCACCCCTCCACTTT. This codes for CASSQQQGNMPNSPLHF.

This clone was seen only a few times. The J gene is TRBJ1-2, the V gene TRBV29-1, with TRBD1 matching over 8 bases. The germline CDR1 and CDR2 sequences are SQVTM and ANQGSEA. V gave up 4 bases and J gave up 5 bases; unmatched junction bases: 6. This CDR3 has 13 residues. As DNA, the CDR3 is TGCAGCGTTGGAGCCGGACAGGGTTATGGCTACACCTTC. It yields the protein CSVGAGQGYGYTF.